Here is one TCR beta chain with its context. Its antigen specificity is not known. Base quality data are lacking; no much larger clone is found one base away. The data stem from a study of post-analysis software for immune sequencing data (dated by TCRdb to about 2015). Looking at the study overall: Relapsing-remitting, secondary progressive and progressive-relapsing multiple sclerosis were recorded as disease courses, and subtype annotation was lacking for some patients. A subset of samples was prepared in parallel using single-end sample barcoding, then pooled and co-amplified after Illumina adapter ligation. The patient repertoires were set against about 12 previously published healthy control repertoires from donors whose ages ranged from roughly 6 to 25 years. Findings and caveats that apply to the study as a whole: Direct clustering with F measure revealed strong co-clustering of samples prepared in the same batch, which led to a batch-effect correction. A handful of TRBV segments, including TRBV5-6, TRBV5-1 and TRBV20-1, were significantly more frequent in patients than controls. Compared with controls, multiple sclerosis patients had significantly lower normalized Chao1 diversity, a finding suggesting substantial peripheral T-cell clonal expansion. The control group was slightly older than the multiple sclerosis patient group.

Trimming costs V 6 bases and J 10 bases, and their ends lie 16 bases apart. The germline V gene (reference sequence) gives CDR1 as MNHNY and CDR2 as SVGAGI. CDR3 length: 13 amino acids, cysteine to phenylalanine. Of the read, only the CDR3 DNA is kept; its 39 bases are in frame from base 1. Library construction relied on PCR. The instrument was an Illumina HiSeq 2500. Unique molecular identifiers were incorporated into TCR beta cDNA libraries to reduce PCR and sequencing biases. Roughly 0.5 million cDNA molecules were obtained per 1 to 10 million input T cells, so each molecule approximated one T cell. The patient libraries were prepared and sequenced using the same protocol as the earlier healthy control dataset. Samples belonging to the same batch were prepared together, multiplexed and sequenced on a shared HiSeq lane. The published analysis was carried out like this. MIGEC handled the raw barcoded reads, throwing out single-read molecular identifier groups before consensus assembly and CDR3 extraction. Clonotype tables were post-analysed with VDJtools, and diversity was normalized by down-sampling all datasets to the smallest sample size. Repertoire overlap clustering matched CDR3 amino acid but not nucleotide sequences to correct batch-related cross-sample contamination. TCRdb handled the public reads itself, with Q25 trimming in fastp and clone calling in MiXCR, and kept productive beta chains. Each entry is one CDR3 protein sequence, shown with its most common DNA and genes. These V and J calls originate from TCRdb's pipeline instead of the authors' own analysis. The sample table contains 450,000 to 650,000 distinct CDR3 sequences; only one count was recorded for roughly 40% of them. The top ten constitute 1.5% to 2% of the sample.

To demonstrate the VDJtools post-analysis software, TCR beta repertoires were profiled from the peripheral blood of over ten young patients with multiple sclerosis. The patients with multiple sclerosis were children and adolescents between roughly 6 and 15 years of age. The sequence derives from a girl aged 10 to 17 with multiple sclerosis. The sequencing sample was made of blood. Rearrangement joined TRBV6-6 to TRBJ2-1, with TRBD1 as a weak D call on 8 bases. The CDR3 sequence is CASRLQGDYEQFF. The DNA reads TGTGCCAGCAGGCTACAGGGGGACTACGAGCAGTTCTTC.